These T cell receptor beta chains were read from a single sample in a study of cytomegalovirus exposure and HLA in healthy donors. The assay was immunoSEQ multiplex PCR, and TCRdb's table has in-frame clones only and misses some. The sample has fewer than 95,000 clones, 65% to 85% seen once. The material sequenced was PBMCs. All receptors come from a man aged 18 to 30 in good health and CMV-seronegative. The CDR3 runs from the conserved cysteine through the conserved F or W. D genes are given only for firm matches. Not all rows give a size; the values are once, few, many and, for expanded clones, a class.

>TRBJ1-2|-|TRBV9|-
CASSVGGLRHGYTF
TGTGCCAGCAGCGTAGGAGGGCTCCGCCATGGCTACACCTTC
>TRBJ1-2|-|TRBV19|TRBD1
CASSISLAGGKNGYTF
TGTGCCAGTAGTATTTCTTTGGCAGGGGGGAAGAATGGCTACACCTTC
>TRBJ1-2|-|TRBV5-1|TRBD1
CASSLSPGTDSNYGYTF
TGCGCCAGCAGCCTGTCACCCGGGACAGACTCTAACTATGGCTACACCTTC
>TRBJ2-7|-|TRBV21-1|-
CASSPRWSGGGNEQYF
TGTGCCAGCAGCCCCCGGTGGTCGGGGGGCGGGAACGAGCAGTACTTC
>TRBJ2-1|few|TRBV5-1|TRBD1
CASSRDSGTAFYNEQFF
TGCGCCAGCAGCAGAGACTCCGGGACAGCTTTCTACAATGAGCAGTTCTTC
>TRBJ1-3|-|TRBV12-5|-
CASGTDTYTIYF
TGTGCTAGTGGCACAGACACGTACACCATATATTTT
>TRBJ1-6|-|TRBV18|TRBD1
CASSSGQGDLSPLHF
TGTGCCAGCTCTTCGGGACAGGGGGACCTATCACCCCTCCACTTT
>TRBJ1-1|-|TRBV7-3|-
CASSLKGKDTEAFF
TGTGCCAGCAGCTTAAAGGGGAAAGACACTGAAGCTTTCTTT
>TRBJ1-2|-|TRBV5-1|-
CASSPVDGGYGYTF
TGCGCCAGCAGCCCGGTTGATGGTGGCTATGGCTACACCTTC
>TRBJ2-2|-|TRBV5-1|-
CASSSITATDDTGELFF
TGCGCCAGCAGCTCGATTACAGCTACTGATGACACCGGGGAGCTGTTTTTT
>TRBJ1-2|-|TRBV9|TRBD1
CASSTHTGDYGYTF
TGTGCCAGCAGCACCCACACAGGGGACTATGGCTACACCTTC
>TRBJ2-2|-|TRBV9|TRBD2
CASSVEASGAGELFF
TGTGCCAGCAGCGTAGAGGCTAGCGGGGCCGGGGAGCTGTTTTTT
>TRBJ1-1|-|TRBV6-1|-
CASSPQKNTEAFF
TGTGCCAGCAGCCCCCAGAAAAACACTGAAGCTTTCTTT
>TRBJ2-1|-|TRBV20-1|-
CSARSNEQFF
TGCAGTGCTAGGAGCAATGAGCAGTTCTTC
>TRBJ2-7|-|TRBV4-2|TRBD1
CASSQVPGQGAYEQYF
TGTGCCAGCAGCCAAGTCCCGGGACAGGGGGCGTACGAGCAGTACTTC
>TRBJ1-2|-|TRBV6-1|-
CASSGKTGHGYTF
TGTGCCAGCAGTGGTAAAACAGGGCATGGCTACACCTTC
>TRBJ2-1|once|TRBV7-9|-
CASSLRQIYNEQFF
TGTGCCAGCAGCTTACGACAGATCTACAATGAGCAGTTCTTC
>TRBJ2-7|few|TRBV7-9|-
CASSLDRIPYEQYF
TGTGCCAGCAGCTTAGACAGGATCCCCTACGAGCAGTACTTC
>TRBJ1-5|-|TRBV6-1|-
CASSEGSTYYSNQPQHF
TGTGCCAGCAGTGAAGGGTCGACATATTATAGCAATCAGCCCCAGCATTTT
>TRBJ1-2|-|TRBV6-5|TRBD1
CASSYTAGGRGYTF
TGTGCCAGCAGTTACACCGCAGGGGGACGGGGCTACACCTTC
>TRBJ2-3|once|TRBV5-4|-
CASSSRVSTDTQYF
TGTGCCAGCAGCTCCCGGGTCAGCACAGATACGCAGTATTTT
>TRBJ1-2|-|TRBV7-2|-
CASSERMGGAPNYGYTF
TGTGCCAGCAGCGAGAGAATGGGGGGGGCCCCTAACTATGGCTACACCTTC
>TRBJ2-2|-|TRBV18|TRBD1
CASSPGQVGELFF
TGTGCCAGCTCACCGGGACAGGTCGGGGAGCTGTTTTTT
>TRBJ1-1|-|TRBV4-2|-
CASSQDWGTPMNTEAFF
TGTGCCAGCAGCCAAGATTGGGGGACACCTATGAACACTGAAGCTTTCTTT
>TRBJ2-7|-|TRBV6-4|-
CASSPRPGYEQYF
TGTGCCAGCAGTCCCAGACCAGGCTACGAGCAGTACTTC
>TRBJ2-2|-|TRBV18|-
CASSPSAGELFF
TGTGCCAGCTCACCTAGCGCCGGGGAGCTGTTTTTT
>TRBJ1-1|few|TRBV19|TRBD1
CASSRTGKWAEAFF
TGTGCCAGTAGCCGGACAGGAAAGTGGGCTGAAGCTTTCTTT
>TRBJ2-5|-|TRBV12-5|TRBD2
CASGVGGDPGTQYF
TGTGCTAGTGGTGTGGGGGGGGACCCGGGGACCCAGTACTTC
>TRBJ1-5|-|TRBV28|-
CASSLRHRVRSNQPQHF
TGTGCCAGCAGCCTCCGGCACAGGGTTAGGAGCAATCAGCCCCAGCATTTT
>TRBJ2-7|-|TRBV9|-
CASSVAGDLSYEQYF
TGTGCCAGCAGCGTAGCTGGGGACTTGTCCTACGAGCAGTACTTC
>TRBJ1-6|-|TRBV4-2|-
CASSQDTDNSPLHF
TGTGCCAGCAGCCAAGACACAGACAATTCACCCCTCCACTTT
>TRBJ2-7|-|TRBV30|-
CAWSMLWQGGSYEQYF
TGTGCCTGGAGTATGCTTTGGCAGGGGGGATCCTACGAGCAGTACTTC
>TRBJ1-1|-|TRBV7-9|-
CASSSFTGNTEAFF
TGTGCCAGCAGCTCCTTTACAGGGAACACTGAAGCTTTCTTT
>TRBJ2-7|-|TRBV4-1|-
CASGGEIPDEQYF
TGCGCCAGCGGCGGGGAGATCCCCGACGAGCAGTACTTC
>TRBJ1-4|-|TRBV7-9|TRBD1
CSSSLDRGDEKLFF
TGTTCCAGCAGCCTTGACAGGGGAGATGAAAAACTGTTTTTT
>TRBJ2-7|-|TRBV6-5|TRBD1
CASSETGQSTYEQYF
TGTGCCAGCAGCGAAACGGGACAGTCAACCTACGAGCAGTACTTC
>TRBJ1-4|-|TRBV6-1|TRBD1
CASSDGRLLRGRGEKLFF
TGTGCCAGCAGTGATGGGCGACTTCTAAGGGGGCGCGGTGAAAAACTGTTTTTT